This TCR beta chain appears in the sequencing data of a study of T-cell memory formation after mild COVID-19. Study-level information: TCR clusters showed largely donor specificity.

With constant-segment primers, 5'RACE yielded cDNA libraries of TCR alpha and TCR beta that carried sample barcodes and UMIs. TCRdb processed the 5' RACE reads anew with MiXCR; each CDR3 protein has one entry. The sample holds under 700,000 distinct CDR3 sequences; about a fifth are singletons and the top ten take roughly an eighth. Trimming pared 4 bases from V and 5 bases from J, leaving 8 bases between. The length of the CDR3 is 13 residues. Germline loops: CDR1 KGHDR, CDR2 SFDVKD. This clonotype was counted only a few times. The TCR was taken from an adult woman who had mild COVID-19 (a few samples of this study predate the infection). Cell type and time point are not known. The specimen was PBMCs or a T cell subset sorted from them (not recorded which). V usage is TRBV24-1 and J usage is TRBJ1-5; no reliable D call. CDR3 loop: CATSDQEYQPQHF. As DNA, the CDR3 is TGTGCCACCAGTGACCAGGAGTATCAGCCCCAGCATTTT.